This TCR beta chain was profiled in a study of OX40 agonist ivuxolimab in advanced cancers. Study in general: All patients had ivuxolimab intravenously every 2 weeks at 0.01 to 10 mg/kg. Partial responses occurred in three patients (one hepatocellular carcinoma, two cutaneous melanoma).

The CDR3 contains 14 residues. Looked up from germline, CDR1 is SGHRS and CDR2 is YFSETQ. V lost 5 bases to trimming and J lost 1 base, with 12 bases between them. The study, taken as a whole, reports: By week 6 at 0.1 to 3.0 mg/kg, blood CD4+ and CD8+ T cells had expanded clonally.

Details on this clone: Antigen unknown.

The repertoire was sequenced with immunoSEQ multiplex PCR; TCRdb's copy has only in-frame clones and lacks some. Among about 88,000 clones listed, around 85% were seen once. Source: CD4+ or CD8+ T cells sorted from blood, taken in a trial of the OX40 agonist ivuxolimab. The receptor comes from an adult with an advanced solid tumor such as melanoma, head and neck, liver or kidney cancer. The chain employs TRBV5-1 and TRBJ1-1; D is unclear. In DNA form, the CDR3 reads TGCGCCAGCAGAAACCAGGACCCGAACACTGAAGCTTTCTTT. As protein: CASRNQDPNTEAFF.